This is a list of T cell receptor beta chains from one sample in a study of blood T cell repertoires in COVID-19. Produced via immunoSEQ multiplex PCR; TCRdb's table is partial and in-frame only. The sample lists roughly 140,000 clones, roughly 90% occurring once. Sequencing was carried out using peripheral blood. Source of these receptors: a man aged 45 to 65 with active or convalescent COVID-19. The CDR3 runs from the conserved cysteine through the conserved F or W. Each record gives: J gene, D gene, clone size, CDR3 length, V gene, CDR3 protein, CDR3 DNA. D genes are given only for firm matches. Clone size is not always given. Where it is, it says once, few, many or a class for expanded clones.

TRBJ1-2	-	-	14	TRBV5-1	CASGEVDSPYGYTF	TGCGCCAGCGGAGAAGTGGACAGTCCCTATGGCTACACCTTC
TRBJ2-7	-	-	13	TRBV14	CASSQIFNSEQYF	TGTGCCAGCAGCCAAATTTTTAACTCCGAGCAGTACTTC
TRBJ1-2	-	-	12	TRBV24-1	CATSDPGVGYTF	TGTGCCACCAGTGACCCAGGGGTCGGCTACACCTTC
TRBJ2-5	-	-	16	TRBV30	CAWSVGRERVRETQYF	TGTGCCTGGAGTGTAGGCAGGGAGCGGGTACGGGAGACCCAGTACTTC
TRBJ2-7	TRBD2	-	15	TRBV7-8	CASSLASGRAYEQYF	TGTGCCAGCAGCTTAGCTAGCGGGAGGGCCTACGAGCAGTACTTC
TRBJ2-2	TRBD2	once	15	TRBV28	CASSLPSGNRGELFF	TGTGCCAGCAGTTTGCCTAGCGGGAATCGCGGGGAGCTGTTTTTT
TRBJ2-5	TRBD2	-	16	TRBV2	CASRASGTPGRETQYF	TGTGCCAGCAGAGCTAGCGGGACCCCGGGGAGGGAGACCCAGTACTTC
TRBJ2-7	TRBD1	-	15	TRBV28	CASSLAGTASYEQYF	TGTGCCAGCAGTTTAGCCGGGACAGCTTCCTACGAGCAGTACTTC
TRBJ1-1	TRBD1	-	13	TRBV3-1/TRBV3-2	CASSRDRGTEAFF	TGTGCCAGCAGCCGAGACAGGGGGACTGAAGCTTTCTTT
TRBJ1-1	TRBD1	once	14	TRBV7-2	CASSLGQGNTEAFF	TGTGCCAGCAGCTTGGGACAGGGGAACACTGAAGCTTTCTTT
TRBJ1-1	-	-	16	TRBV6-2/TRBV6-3	CASSWGNRALNTEAFF	TGTGCCAGCAGTTGGGGTAACAGGGCCCTCAACACTGAAGCTTTCTTT
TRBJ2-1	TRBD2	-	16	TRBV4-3	CASSQSGTSGYNEQFF	TGCGCCAGCAGCCAATCCGGGACTAGCGGTTACAATGAGCAGTTCTTC
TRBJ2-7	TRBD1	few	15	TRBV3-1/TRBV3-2	CASSPRTGGSAEQYF	TGTGCCAGCAGCCCTCGGACAGGGGGAAGCGCCGAGCAGTACTTC
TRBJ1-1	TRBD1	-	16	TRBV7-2	CASSYRGLSSETEAFF	TGTGCCAGCAGTTACAGGGGGCTGAGTTCGGAGACTGAAGCTTTCTTT
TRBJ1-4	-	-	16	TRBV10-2	CASSGVSGLVNEKLFF	TGCGCCAGCAGTGGGGTGTCAGGACTGGTAAATGAAAAACTGTTTTTT
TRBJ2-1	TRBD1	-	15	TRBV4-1	CASSPSGQGGNEQFF	TGCGCCAGCAGCCCCTCGGGACAGGGGGGGAATGAGCAGTTCTTC
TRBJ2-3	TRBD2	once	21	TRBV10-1	CASSEPAPGLAGGPATDTQYF	TGCGCCAGCAGTGAGCCGGCTCCGGGACTAGCGGGAGGGCCTGCCACAGATACGCAGTATTTT
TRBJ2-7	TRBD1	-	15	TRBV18	CASSPQGQGVSEQYF	TGTGCCAGCTCACCACAAGGACAGGGGGTTTCCGAGCAGTACTTC
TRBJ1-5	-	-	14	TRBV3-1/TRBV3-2	CASSQTSGYQPQHF	TGTGCCAGCAGCCAGACCTCGGGATATCAGCCCCAGCATTTT
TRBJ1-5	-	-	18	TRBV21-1	CASSKAGEGRDSNQPQHF	TGTGCCAGCAGCAAAGCCGGGGAGGGGAGGGATAGCAATCAGCCCCAGCATTTT
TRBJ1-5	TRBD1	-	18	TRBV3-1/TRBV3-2	CASSHSGTGGLGNQPQHF	TGTGCCAGCAGCCACTCCGGGACAGGGGGCTTGGGCAATCAGCCCCAGCATTTT
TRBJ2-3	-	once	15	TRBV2	CASTGVTSSTDTQYF	TGTGCCAGCACCGGTGTGACATCTAGCACAGATACGCAGTATTTT
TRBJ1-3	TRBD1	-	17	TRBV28	CASSPRGQVFSGNTIYF	TGTGCCAGCAGCCCCAGGGGACAGGTATTCTCTGGAAACACCATATATTTT
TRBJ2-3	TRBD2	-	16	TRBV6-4	CASSVGAGGGTDTQYF	TGTGCCAGCAGCGTTGGAGCGGGAGGAGGCACAGATACGCAGTATTTT
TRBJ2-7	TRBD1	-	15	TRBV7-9	CASSSTGTASYEQYF	TGTGCCAGCAGTTCGACGGGGACAGCATCCTACGAGCAGTACTTC
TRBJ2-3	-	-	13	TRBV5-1	CASSAVRTDTQYF	TGCGCCAGCAGCGCGGTCCGCACAGATACGCAGTATTTT
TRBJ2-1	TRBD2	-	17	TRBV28	CASSSGKREGPHNEQFF	TGTGCCAGCAGCTCAGGCAAGCGGGAGGGCCCCCACAATGAGCAGTTCTTC
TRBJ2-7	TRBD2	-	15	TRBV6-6	CASSPRLAGENEQYF	TGTGCCAGCAGCCCTAGACTAGCGGGTGAGAACGAGCAGTACTTC
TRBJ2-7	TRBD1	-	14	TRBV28	CASSLSGGSYEQYF	TGTGCCAGCAGTCTCTCAGGGGGTTCCTACGAGCAGTACTTC
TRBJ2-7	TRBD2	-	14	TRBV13	CASSSWTSGYEQYF	TGTGCCAGCAGCTCCTGGACTAGCGGCTACGAGCAGTACTTC
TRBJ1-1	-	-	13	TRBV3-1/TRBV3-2	CASSQVTNTEAFF	TGTGCCAGCAGCCAAGTAACAAACACTGAAGCTTTCTTT
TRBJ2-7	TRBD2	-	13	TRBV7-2	CASSNSGRHEQYF	TGTGCCAGCAGCAATAGCGGGAGGCACGAGCAGTACTTC
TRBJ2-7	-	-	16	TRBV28	CASSSTWATSSYEQYF	TGTGCCAGCAGTTCCACCTGGGCAACTAGCTCCTACGAGCAGTACTTC
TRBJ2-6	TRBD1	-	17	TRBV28	CASITTGAPSGANVLTF	TGTGCCAGCATTACGACAGGGGCTCCTTCTGGGGCCAACGTCCTGACTTTC
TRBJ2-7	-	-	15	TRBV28	CASSLRGSISGEQYF	TGTGCCAGCAGTTTGAGGGGGTCGATATCAGGGGAGCAGTACTTC
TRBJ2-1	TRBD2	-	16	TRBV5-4	CASSLASGGSYNEQFF	TGTGCCAGCAGCTTGGCTAGCGGGGGCTCCTACAATGAGCAGTTCTTC
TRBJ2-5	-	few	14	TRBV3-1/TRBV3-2	CASSQRWSIETQYF	TGTGCCAGCAGCCAAAGGTGGAGTATAGAGACCCAGTACTTC
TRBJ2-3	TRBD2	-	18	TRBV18	CASSPILAGGPETDTQYF	TGTGCCAGCTCACCCATACTAGCGGGAGGGCCTGAAACAGATACGCAGTATTTT
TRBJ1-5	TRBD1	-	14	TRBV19	CASTEDRGFQPQHF	TGTGCCAGTACGGAGGACAGGGGATTCCAGCCCCAGCATTTT
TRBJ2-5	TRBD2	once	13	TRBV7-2	CASSLGTSGTQYF	TGTGCCAGCAGCTTAGGGACTAGTGGGACCCAGTACTTC
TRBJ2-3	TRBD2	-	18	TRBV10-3	CAISEGTSGSGLADTQYF	TGTGCCATCAGTGAGGGGACTAGCGGGAGCGGATTGGCAGATACGCAGTATTTT
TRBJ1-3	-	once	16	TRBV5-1	CASSLEPELTGNTIYF	TGCGCCAGCAGCTTGGAGCCGGAGTTGACCGGAAACACCATATATTTT
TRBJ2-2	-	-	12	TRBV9	CASQGNTGELFF	TGTGCCAGCCAGGGGAACACCGGGGAGCTGTTTTTT
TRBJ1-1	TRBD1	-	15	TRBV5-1	CASSSWDRGNTEAFF	TGCGCCAGCAGCTCGTGGGACAGGGGAAACACTGAAGCTTTCTTT
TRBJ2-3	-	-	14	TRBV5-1	CASTFGSRGDTQYF	TGCGCCAGCACCTTCGGGAGTCGGGGAGATACGCAGTATTTT
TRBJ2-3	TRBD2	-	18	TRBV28	CASSPGTSGVLRTDTQYF	TGTGCCAGCAGTCCAGGGACTAGCGGGGTACTTCGGACAGATACGCAGTATTTT
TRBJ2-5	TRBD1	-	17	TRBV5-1	CASSSLIYRGSQETQYF	TGCGCCAGCAGCTCCCTAATCTACAGGGGGAGCCAAGAGACCCAGTACTTC
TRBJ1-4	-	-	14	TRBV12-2	CASRLADRNEKLFF	TGTGCAAGTCGCTTAGCGGACAGGAATGAAAAACTGTTTTTT
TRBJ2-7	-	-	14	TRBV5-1	CASSWSGDSYEQYF	TGCGCCAGCAGCTGGAGTGGAGACTCCTACGAGCAGTACTTC
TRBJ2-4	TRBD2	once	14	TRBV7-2	CASSVTSGKNIQYF	TGTGCCAGCAGCGTAACTAGCGGGAAAAACATTCAGTACTTC
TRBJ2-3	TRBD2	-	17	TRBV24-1	CATSDRKGGLSTDTQYF	TGTGCCACCAGTGATCGAAAGGGAGGGTTAAGCACAGATACGCAGTATTTT
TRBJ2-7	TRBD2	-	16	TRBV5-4	CASSLDLTSVAYEQYF	TGTGCCAGCAGCTTGGACCTGACTAGCGTTGCCTACGAGCAGTACTTC
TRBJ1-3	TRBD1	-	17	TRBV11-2	CASSPRGQSFSGNTIYF	TGTGCCAGCAGCCCTAGGGGACAGTCCTTCTCTGGAAACACCATATATTTT
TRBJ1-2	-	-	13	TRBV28	CASTPLVGEGYTF	TGTGCCAGCACCCCCCTTGTTGGGGAGGGCTACACCTTC
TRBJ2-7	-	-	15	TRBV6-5	CASRLAPDSAYEQYF	TGTGCCAGCAGATTAGCTCCGGACAGCGCCTACGAGCAGTACTTC